These 2 T cell receptor beta chains were all obtained from the same sample, sequenced in a study of blood T cell repertoires in COVID-19. Produced via immunoSEQ multiplex PCR; TCRdb's table is partial and in-frame only. The table lists approximately 390,000 clones, more than 75% of them singletons, with roughly a tenth in the top ten. The sample comprised PBMCs or T cells enriched from blood (not recorded which). These receptors were collected from a woman aged 45-65 years who had recovered from COVID-19.

The chain employs TRBV5-1 and TRBJ1-1, with D possibly TRBD1 on 5 matching bases. V lost 3 bases and J lost 0, with 9 bases in between. The CDR3 runs 14 residues. CDR1 is SGHRS and CDR2 is YFSETQ in the germline V gene. The CDR3 sequence: CASSSDSMNTEAFF. The CDR3 coding sequence is TGCGCCAGCAGCTCAGACAGCATGAACACTGAAGCTTTCTTT.

The DNA of the CDR3 is TGTGCCAGCAGCGTTCGTCAGGACAATGAGCAGTTCTTC. Its protein product is CASSVRQDNEQFF. The chain joins TRBV9 to TRBJ2-1; D not resolved. This CDR3 has 13 residues. CDR1 is SGDLS and CDR2 is YYNGEE in the germline V gene. The V end was cut by 2 bases, the J end by 5 bases, with 8 bases between.